The present TCR beta chain was sequenced within a study of technical replicates of blood from several donors. Produced via immunoSEQ multiplex PCR; TCRdb's table is partial and in-frame only. The sample has 55,000 to 70,000 clones; just under 90% are singletons. The source material was PBMCs. This TCR was recovered from a human donor in good health. Some clones in this sample may be carry-over from other donors' samples.

CDR3 nucleotide sequence: TGCGCCAGCAGCTTGGAAAGCGGGGGGCGAGAGACCCAGTACTTC. This encodes CASSLESGGRETQYF. The chain is built from TRBV5-1 and TRBJ2-5; 9 nucleotides match TRBD2. Trimming removed 0 bases from V and 4 bases from J; junction bases left unmatched: 4. CDR3 length: 15 amino acids. The germline V gene has CDR1 SGHRS and CDR2 YFSETQ.